One TCR beta chain is described in this entry. 5'RACE template switching generated TCR cDNA, adding a universal primer site and UMIs. TCRdb recomputed calls from the 5' RACE reads with MiXCR, one row per CDR3 protein. The sample records around 320,000 distinct CDR3 sequences, less than 9.5% being singletons. Germline V gene sequence: CDR1 LGHNA, CDR2 YNFKEQ. With V trimmed by 1 base and J by 10 bases, 10 bases remained unmatched. The CDR3 consists of 15 residues. This sample was taken from a study of T cells after yellow fever vaccination. Material: CD4+ T cells sorted from PBMCs, obtained 5 days after the yellow fever booster vaccination. The TCR sequence derives from a man aged 18 to 29 who received the YFV17D yellow fever vaccine. This chain joins TRBV4-2 and TRBJ2-5; 9 bases agree with TRBD1. CDR3 protein: CASSQVGTGSYGQYF. The CDR3, as DNA: TGTGCCAGCAGCCAAGTTGGGACAGGGTCGTATGGCCAGTACTTC.